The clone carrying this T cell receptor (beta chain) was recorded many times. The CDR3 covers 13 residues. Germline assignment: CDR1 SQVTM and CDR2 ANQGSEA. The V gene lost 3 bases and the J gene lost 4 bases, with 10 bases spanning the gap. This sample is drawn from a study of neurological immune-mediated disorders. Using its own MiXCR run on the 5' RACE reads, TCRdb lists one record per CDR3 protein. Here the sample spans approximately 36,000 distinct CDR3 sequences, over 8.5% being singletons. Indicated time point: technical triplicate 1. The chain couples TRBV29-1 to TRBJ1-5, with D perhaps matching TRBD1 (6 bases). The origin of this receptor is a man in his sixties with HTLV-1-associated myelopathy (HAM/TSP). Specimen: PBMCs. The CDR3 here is CSVELDRNQPQHF. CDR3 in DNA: TGCAGCGTTGAGCTCGACAGGAATCAGCCCCAGCATTTT. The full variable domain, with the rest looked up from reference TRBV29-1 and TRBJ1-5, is SAVISQKPSRDICQRGTSLTIQCQVDSQVTMMFWYRQQPGQSLTLIATANQGSEATYESGFVIDKFPISRPNLTFSTLTVSNMSPEDSSIYLCSVELDRNQPQHFGDGTRLSIL.